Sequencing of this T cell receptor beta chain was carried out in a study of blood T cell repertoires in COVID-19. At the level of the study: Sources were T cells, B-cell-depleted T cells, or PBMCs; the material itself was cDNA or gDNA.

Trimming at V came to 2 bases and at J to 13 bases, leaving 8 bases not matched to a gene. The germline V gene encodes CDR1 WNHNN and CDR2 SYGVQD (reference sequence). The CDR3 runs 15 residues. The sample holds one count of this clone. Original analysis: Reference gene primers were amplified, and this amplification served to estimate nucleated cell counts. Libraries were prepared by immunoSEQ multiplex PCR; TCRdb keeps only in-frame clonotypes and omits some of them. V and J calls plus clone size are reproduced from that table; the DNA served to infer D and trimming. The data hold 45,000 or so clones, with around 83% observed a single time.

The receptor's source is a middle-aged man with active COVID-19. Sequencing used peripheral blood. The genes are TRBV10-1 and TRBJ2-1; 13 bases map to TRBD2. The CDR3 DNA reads TGCGCCAGCAGTGAGCTGACTAGCGGGAGGACCTACCAGTTCTTC. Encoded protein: CASSELTSGRTYQFF.